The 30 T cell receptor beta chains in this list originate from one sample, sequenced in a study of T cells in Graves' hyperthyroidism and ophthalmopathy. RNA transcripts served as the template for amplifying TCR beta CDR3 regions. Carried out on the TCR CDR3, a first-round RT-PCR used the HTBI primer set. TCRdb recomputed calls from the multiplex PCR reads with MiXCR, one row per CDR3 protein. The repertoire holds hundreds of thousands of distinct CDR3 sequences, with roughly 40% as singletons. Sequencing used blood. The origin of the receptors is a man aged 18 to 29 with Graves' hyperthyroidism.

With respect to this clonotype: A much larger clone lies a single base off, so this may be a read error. The CDR3 protein is CAISESDRINYGYTF. The CDR3, as DNA: TGTGCCATCAGTGAGTCGGACAGGATTAACTATGGCTACACCTTC. The genes are TRBV10-3 and TRBJ1-2, with 7 nucleotides matching TRBD1. Germline CDR1 and CDR2: ENHRY and SYGVKD. The CDR3 extends over 15 amino acids. V gave up 0 bases and J gave up 1 base; unmatched junction bases: 2.

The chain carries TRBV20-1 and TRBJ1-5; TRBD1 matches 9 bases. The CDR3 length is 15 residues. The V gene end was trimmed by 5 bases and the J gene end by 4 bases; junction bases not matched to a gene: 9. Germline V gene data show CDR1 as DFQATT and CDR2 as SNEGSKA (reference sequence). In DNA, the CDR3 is TGCAGTGCTCCTCGAGGACAGGGGACGAATCAGCCCCAGCATTTT. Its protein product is CSAPRGQGTNQPQHF.

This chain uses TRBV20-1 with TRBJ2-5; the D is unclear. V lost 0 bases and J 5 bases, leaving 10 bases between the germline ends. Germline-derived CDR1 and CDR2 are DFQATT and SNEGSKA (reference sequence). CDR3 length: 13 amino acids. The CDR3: CSARDHNGETQYF. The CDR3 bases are TGCAGTGCTAGAGATCACAACGGGGAGACCCAGTACTTC.

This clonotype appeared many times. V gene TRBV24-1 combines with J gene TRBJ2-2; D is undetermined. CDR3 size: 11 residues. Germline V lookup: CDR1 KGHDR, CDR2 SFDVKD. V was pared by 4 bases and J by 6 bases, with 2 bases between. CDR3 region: CATSEAGELFF. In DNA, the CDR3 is TGTGCCACCAGTGAGGCCGGGGAGCTGTTTTTT.

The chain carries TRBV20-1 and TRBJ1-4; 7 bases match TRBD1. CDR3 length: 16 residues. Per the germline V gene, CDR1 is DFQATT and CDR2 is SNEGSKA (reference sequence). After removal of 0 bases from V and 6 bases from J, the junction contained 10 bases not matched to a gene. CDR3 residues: CSARDTWTGSYEKLFF. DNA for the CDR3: TGCAGTGCTAGAGATACGTGGACAGGATCATATGAAAAACTGTTTTTT.

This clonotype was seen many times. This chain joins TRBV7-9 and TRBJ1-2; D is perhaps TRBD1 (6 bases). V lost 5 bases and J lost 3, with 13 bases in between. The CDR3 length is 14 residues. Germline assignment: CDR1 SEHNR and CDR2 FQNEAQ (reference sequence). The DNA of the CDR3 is TGTGCCAGCAGCCCCGGGACACTTCACTATGGCTACACCTTC. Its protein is CASSPGTLHYGYTF.

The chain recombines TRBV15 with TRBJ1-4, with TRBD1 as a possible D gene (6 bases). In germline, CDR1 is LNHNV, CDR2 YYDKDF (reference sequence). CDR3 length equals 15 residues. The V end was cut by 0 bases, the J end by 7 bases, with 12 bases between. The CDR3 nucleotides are TGTGCCACCAGCAGAGATAAGGGGGAAAGTGAAAAACTGTTTTTT. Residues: CATSRDKGESEKLFF.

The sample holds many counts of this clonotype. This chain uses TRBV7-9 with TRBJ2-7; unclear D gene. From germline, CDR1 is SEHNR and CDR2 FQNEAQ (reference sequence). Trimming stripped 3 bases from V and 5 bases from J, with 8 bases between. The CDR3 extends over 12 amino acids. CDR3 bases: TGTGCCAGCAGCTTTTCACACAACGAGCAGTACTTC. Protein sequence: CASSFSHNEQYF.

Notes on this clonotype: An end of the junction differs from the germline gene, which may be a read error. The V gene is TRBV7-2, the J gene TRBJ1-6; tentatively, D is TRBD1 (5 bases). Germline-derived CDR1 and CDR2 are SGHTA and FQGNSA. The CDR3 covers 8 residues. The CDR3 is CASSPDSF. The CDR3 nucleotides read TGTGCCAGCAGCCCTGACAGCTTT.

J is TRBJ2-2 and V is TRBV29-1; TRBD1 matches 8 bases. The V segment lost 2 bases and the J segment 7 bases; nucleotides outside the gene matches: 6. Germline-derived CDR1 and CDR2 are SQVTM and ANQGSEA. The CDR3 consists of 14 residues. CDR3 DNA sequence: TGCAGCGTTGAACAGGGGGCCATTGGCGGGGAGCTGTTTTTT. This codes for CSVEQGAIGGELFF.

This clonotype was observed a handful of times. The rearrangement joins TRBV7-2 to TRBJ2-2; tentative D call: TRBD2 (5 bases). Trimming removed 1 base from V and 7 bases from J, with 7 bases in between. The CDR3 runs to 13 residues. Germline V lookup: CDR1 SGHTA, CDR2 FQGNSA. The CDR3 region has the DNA TGTGCCAGCAGCTTAGGAGGGCTCGGGGAGCTGTTTTTT. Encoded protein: CASSLGGLGELFF.

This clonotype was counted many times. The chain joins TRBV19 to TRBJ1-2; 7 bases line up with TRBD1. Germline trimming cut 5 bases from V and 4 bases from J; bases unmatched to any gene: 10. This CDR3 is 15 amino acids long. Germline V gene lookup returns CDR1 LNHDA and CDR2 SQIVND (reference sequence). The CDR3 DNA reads TGTGCCAGTAGTGTTCCCTGGGACAGACCCTATGGCTACACCTTC. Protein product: CASSVPWDRPYGYTF.

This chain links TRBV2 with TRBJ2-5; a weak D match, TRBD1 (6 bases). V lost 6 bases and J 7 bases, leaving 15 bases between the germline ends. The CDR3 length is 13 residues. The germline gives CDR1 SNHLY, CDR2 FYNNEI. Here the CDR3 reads CASSYDRQRTQYF. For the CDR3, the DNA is TGTGCCAGCAGCTACGACAGGCAGAGGACCCAGTACTTC.

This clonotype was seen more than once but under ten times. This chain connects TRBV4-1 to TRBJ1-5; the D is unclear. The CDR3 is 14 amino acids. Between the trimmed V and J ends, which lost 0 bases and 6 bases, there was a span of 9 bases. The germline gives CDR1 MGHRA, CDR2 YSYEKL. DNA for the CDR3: TGCGCCAGCAGCCAAGAAGGGTGGGGTCAGCCCCAGCATTTT. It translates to CASSQEGWGQPQHF.

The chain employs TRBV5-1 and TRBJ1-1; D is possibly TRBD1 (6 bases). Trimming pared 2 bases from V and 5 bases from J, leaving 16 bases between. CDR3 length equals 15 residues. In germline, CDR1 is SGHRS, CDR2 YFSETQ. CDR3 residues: CASSLAPLTGTEAFF. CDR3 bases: TGCGCCAGCAGCTTAGCCCCCCTTACAGGGACTGAAGCTTTCTTT. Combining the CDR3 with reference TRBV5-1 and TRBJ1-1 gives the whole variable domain KAGVTQTPRYLIKTRGQQVTLSCSPISGHRSVSWYQQTPGQGLQFLFEYFSETQRNKGNFPGRFSGRQFSNSRSEMNVSTLELGDSALYLCASSLAPLTGTEAFFGQGTRLTVV.

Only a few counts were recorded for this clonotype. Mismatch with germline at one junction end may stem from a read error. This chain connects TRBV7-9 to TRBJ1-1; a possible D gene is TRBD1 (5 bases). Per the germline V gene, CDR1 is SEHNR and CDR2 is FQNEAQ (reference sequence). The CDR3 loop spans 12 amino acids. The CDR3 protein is CASGVEGTEAFF. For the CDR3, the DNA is TGCGCCAGCGGCGTGGAGGGGACTGAAGCTTTCTTT.

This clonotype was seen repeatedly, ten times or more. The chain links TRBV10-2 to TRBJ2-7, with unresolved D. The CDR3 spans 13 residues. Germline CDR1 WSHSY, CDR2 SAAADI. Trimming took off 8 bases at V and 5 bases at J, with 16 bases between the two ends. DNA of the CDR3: TGCGCCAGCTCCCGGGTGGGCGCAGACGAGCAGTACTTC. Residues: CASSRVGADEQYF.

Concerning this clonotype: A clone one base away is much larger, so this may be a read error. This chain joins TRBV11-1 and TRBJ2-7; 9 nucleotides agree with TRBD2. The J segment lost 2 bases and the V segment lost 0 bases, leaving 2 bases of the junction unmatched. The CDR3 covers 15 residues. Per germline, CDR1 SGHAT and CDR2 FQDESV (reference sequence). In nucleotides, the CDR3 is TGTGCCAGCAGCTTAGCGGCGGGAGGGGCCTACGAGCAGTACTTC. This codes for CASSLAAGGAYEQYF.

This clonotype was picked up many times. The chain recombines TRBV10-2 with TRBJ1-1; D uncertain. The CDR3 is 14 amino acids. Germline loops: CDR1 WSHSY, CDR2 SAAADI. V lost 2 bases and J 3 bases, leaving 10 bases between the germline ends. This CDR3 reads CASSEGELYTEAFF. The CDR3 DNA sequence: TGCGCCAGCAGTGAGGGGGAGCTTTACACTGAAGCTTTCTTT.

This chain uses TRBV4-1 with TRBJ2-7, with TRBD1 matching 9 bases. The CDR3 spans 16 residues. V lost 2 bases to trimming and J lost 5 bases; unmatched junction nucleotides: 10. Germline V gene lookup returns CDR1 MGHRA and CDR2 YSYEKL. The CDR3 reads CASSQRGTGTIDEQYF. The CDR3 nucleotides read TGCGCCAGCAGCCAACGCGGGACAGGGACAATCGACGAGCAGTACTTC.

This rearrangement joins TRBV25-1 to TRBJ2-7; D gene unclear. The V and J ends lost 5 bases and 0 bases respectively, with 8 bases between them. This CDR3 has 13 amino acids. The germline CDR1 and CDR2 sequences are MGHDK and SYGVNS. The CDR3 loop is CASSTKSSYEQYF. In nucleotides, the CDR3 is TGTGCCAGCAGTACGAAGAGCTCCTACGAGCAGTACTTC.

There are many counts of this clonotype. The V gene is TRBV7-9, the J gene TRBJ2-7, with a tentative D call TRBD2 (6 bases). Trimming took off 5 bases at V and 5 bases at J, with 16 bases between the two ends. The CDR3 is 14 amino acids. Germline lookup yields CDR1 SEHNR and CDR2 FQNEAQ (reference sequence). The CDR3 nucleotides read TGTGCCAGCAGCCGGGACTTAGCACCCGACGAGCAGTACTTC. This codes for CASSRDLAPDEQYF.

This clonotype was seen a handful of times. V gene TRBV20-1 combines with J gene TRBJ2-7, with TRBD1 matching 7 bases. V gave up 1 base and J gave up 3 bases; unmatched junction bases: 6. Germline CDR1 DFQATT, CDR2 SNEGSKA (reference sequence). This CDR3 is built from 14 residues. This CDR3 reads CSARGDRTLYEQYF. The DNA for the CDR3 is TGCAGTGCTAGAGGGGACAGAACCCTCTACGAGCAGTACTTC.

CDR3 DNA: TGTGCCACCAGCAGCTCCCTTCGCGGGACCTACGAGCAGTACTTC. Amino acids: CATSSSLRGTYEQYF. The chain is built from TRBV15 and TRBJ2-7; possibly TRBD2 for D (6 bases). The V gene lost 3 bases and the J gene lost 2 bases, with 14 bases spanning the gap. Germline V CDR1 and CDR2: LNHNV, YYDKDF (reference sequence). The length of the CDR3 is 15 residues.

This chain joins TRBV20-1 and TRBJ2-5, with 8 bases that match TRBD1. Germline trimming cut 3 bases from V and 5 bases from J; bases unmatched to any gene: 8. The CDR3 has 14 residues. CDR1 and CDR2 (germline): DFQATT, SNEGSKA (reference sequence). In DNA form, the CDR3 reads TGCAGTGCTAGGGGCAGGGGGCTGTGGGAGACCCAGTACTTC. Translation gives CSARGRGLWETQYF.

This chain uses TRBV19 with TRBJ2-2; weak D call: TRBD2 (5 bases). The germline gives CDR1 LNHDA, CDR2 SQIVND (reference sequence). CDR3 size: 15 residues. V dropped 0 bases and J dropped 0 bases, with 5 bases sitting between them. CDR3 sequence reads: CASSIDGANTGELFF. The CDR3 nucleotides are TGTGCCAGTAGTATAGACGGGGCGAACACCGGGGAGCTGTTTTTT.

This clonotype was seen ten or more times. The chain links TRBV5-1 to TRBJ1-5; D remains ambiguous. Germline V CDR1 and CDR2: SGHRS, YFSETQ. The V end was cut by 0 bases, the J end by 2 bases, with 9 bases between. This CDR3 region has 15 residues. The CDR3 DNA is TGCGCCAGCAGCTTGGGGGATTTCGGCAATCAGCCCCAGCATTTT. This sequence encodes CASSLGDFGNQPQHF.

The CDR3: CASSPTTRFREQYF. In DNA, the CDR3 is TGTGCCAGCAGTCCCACGACCCGATTCAGGGAGCAGTACTTC. The V call is TRBV28, the J call TRBJ2-7; D unresolved. The CDR3 is 14 amino acids. Germline values: CDR1 MDHEN, CDR2 SYDVKM. Trimming shortened V by 5 bases and J by 7 bases, and 18 bases separated the two germline ends.

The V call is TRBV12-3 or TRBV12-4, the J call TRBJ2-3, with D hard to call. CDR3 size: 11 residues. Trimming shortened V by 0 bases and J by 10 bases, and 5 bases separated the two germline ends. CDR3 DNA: TGTGCCAGCAGTTTAGCGGTAGCGCAGTATTTT. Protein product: CASSLAVAQYF.

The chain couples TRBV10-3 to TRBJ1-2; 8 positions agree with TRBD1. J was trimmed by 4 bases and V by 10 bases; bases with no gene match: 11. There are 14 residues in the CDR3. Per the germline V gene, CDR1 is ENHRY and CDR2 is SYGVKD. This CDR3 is CATGTGSLAYGYTF. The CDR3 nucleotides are TGTGCCACCGGGACAGGCTCCCTGGCCTATGGCTACACCTTC.